The rows below give T cell receptor beta chains drawn from one sample of a study of blood T cell repertoires in COVID-19. Using immunoSEQ multiplex PCR, the repertoire was profiled, and TCRdb retains in-frame clones only, with some absent. The sample has around 260,000 clones, around 90% seen once. Sequenced sample: peripheral blood. The receptors were gathered from a woman in her 70s with COVID-19, enrolled during active disease. Each CDR3 is given with its conserved first and last residue. Fields, in order: J gene, clone size, V gene, D gene, CDR3 protein, CDR3 DNA. The D gene is left open where the match is weak. Rows give clone size only sometimes, using once, few, many, or a class for an expanded clone.

j_gene: TRBJ1-2; abundance: once; v_gene: TRBV7-2; d_gene: .; CDR3aa: CASSPGQLYGYTF; CDR3nt: TGTGCCAGCAGCCCGGGACAACTCTATGGCTACACCTTC
j_gene: TRBJ2-5; abundance: .; v_gene: TRBV2; d_gene: .; CDR3aa: CASRAGEETQYF; CDR3nt: TGTGCCAGCAGGGCAGGGGAAGAGACCCAGTACTTC
j_gene: TRBJ1-2; abundance: few; v_gene: TRBV28; d_gene: TRBD1; CDR3aa: CASRKTGGGYGYTF; CDR3nt: TGTGCCAGCAGAAAGACAGGGGGTGGGTATGGCTACACCTTC
j_gene: TRBJ2-5; abundance: .; v_gene: TRBV29-1; d_gene: TRBD1; CDR3aa: CSGTGGGGETQYF; CDR3nt: TGCAGCGGTACAGGGGGTGGCGGGGAGACCCAGTACTTC
j_gene: TRBJ1-3; abundance: .; v_gene: TRBV5-4; d_gene: .; CDR3aa: CASSPGFSGNTIYF; CDR3nt: TGTGCCAGCAGCCCAGGGTTCTCTGGAAACACCATATATTTT
j_gene: TRBJ2-7; abundance: .; v_gene: TRBV28; d_gene: .; CDR3aa: CASSLFRKGYEQYF; CDR3nt: TGTGCCAGCAGTTTATTTAGAAAGGGGTACGAGCAGTACTTC
j_gene: TRBJ1-1; abundance: .; v_gene: TRBV9; d_gene: .; CDR3aa: CASSVQQGAEAFF; CDR3nt: TGTGCCAGCAGCGTACAACAGGGCGCTGAAGCTTTCTTT
j_gene: TRBJ1-2; abundance: .; v_gene: TRBV9; d_gene: TRBD1; CDR3aa: CASTRNGQGAEGYTF; CDR3nt: TGTGCCAGCACCAGGAACGGACAGGGGGCGGAAGGCTACACCTTC
j_gene: TRBJ1-6; abundance: .; v_gene: TRBV30; d_gene: .; CDR3aa: CAWRLRKEDYNSPLHF; CDR3nt: TGTGCCTGGAGATTGAGGAAGGAGGACTATAATTCACCCCTCCACTTT
j_gene: TRBJ1-2; abundance: .; v_gene: TRBV7-8; d_gene: .; CDR3aa: CASSLTLDTRTNYGYTF; CDR3nt: TGTGCCAGCAGCTTAACATTGGACACTCGTACTAACTATGGCTACACCTTC
j_gene: TRBJ2-7; abundance: .; v_gene: TRBV4-1; d_gene: .; CDR3aa: CASSHETASYEQYF; CDR3nt: TGCGCCAGCAGCCATGAGACAGCCTCCTACGAGCAGTACTTC
j_gene: TRBJ1-5; abundance: .; v_gene: TRBV4-2; d_gene: TRBD1; CDR3aa: CASSQGVTGGENQPQHF; CDR3nt: TGTGCCAGCAGCCAAGGGGTAACAGGGGGCGAGAATCAGCCCCAGCATTTT
j_gene: TRBJ2-3; abundance: .; v_gene: TRBV7-9; d_gene: TRBD2; CDR3aa: CASSRGLAGGKTSTDTQYF; CDR3nt: TGTGCCAGCAGCCGCGGACTAGCGGGAGGAAAAACTAGCACAGATACGCAGTATTTT
j_gene: TRBJ1-5; abundance: .; v_gene: TRBV20-1; d_gene: TRBD1; CDR3aa: CSASGQVGSPQPQHF; CDR3nt: TGCAGTGCTAGTGGACAGGTAGGCAGTCCTCAGCCCCAGCATTTT
j_gene: TRBJ1-6; abundance: .; v_gene: TRBV27; d_gene: .; CDR3aa: CASSLSPFSYNSPLHF; CDR3nt: TGTGCCAGCAGTTTATCCCCGTTTTCCTATAATTCACCCCTCCACTTT
j_gene: TRBJ2-1; abundance: .; v_gene: TRBV10-3; d_gene: .; CDR3aa: CAISESLASYNEQFF; CDR3nt: TGTGCCATCAGTGAGTCGTTAGCCTCCTACAATGAGCAGTTCTTC
j_gene: TRBJ1-3; abundance: .; v_gene: TRBV18; d_gene: .; CDR3aa: CASSRKDTVSGNTIYF; CDR3nt: TGTGCCAGCTCACGGAAGGACACCGTCTCTGGAAACACCATATATTTT
j_gene: TRBJ2-7; abundance: .; v_gene: TRBV24-1; d_gene: .; CDR3aa: CATSDPNGQRQYF; CDR3nt: TGTGCCACCAGTGATCCCAATGGACAAAGGCAGTACTTC
j_gene: TRBJ2-5; abundance: .; v_gene: TRBV19; d_gene: TRBD2; CDR3aa: CASSIYAGVGETQYF; CDR3nt: TGTGCCAGTAGTATATATGCGGGAGTTGGAGAGACCCAGTACTTC
j_gene: TRBJ2-7; abundance: .; v_gene: TRBV7-9; d_gene: .; CDR3aa: CASSLVQSAAYEQYF; CDR3nt: TGTGCCAGCAGCTTAGTCCAGTCTGCAGCCTACGAGCAGTACTTC
j_gene: TRBJ2-7; abundance: .; v_gene: TRBV5-1; d_gene: TRBD1; CDR3aa: CASSAGQGLVHEQYF; CDR3nt: TGCGCCAGCAGCGCGGGACAGGGGTTGGTTCACGAGCAGTACTTC
j_gene: TRBJ1-2; abundance: .; v_gene: TRBV4-2; d_gene: .; CDR3aa: CASSTTGSYGYTF; CDR3nt: TGTGCCAGCAGCACTACAGGGTCCTATGGCTACACCTTC
j_gene: TRBJ2-7; abundance: few; v_gene: TRBV18; d_gene: TRBD1; CDR3aa: CASSPSGQGYYEQYF; CDR3nt: TGTGCCAGCTCACCGTCGGGACAGGGGTACTACGAGCAGTACTTC
j_gene: TRBJ2-4; abundance: .; v_gene: TRBV4-3; d_gene: .; CDR3aa: CASSRDSTGYIQYF; CDR3nt: TGCGCCAGCAGCCGAGACAGTACCGGGTACATTCAGTACTTC
j_gene: TRBJ2-3; abundance: once; v_gene: TRBV15; d_gene: TRBD2; CDR3aa: CATSRKTIAGGVSDTQYF; CDR3nt: TGTGCCACCAGCAGGAAAACCATAGCGGGAGGGGTCTCAGATACGCAGTATTTT
j_gene: TRBJ2-1; abundance: once; v_gene: TRBV28; d_gene: TRBD2; CDR3aa: CASSPLGAGGHNEQFF; CDR3nt: TGTGCCAGCAGTCCCCTAGGGGCGGGAGGGCACAATGAGCAGTTCTTC
j_gene: TRBJ2-3; abundance: .; v_gene: TRBV5-4; d_gene: TRBD2; CDR3aa: CASSLVGTSGRSLQRDTQYF; CDR3nt: TGTGCCAGCAGCTTGGTGGGTACTAGCGGGAGAAGCCTACAAAGGGATACGCAGTATTTT
j_gene: TRBJ1-6; abundance: .; v_gene: TRBV30; d_gene: TRBD1; CDR3aa: CAFRDSYNSPLHF; CDR3nt: TGTGCCTTCCGGGACAGCTATAATTCACCCCTCCACTTT
j_gene: TRBJ2-7; abundance: .; v_gene: TRBV24-1; d_gene: TRBD1; CDR3aa: CATSRTGGRYEQYF; CDR3nt: TGTGCCACGTCACGGACAGGGGGCAGGTACGAGCAGTACTTC
j_gene: TRBJ2-6; abundance: .; v_gene: TRBV2; d_gene: .; CDR3aa: CASRTDLGANVLTF; CDR3nt: TGTGCCAGCAGGACAGACCTTGGGGCCAACGTCCTGACTTTC
j_gene: TRBJ2-3; abundance: .; v_gene: TRBV28; d_gene: .; CDR3aa: CASSLGQGTSDTQYF; CDR3nt: TGTGCCAGCAGTTTAGGTCAGGGAACTTCTGATACGCAGTATTTT
j_gene: TRBJ2-7; abundance: .; v_gene: TRBV27; d_gene: TRBD1; CDR3aa: CASRGRLGTGTYEQYF; CDR3nt: TGTGCCAGCAGGGGACGATTAGGGACAGGAACCTACGAGCAGTACTTC
j_gene: TRBJ1-5; abundance: once; v_gene: TRBV7-9; d_gene: TRBD1; CDR3aa: CASSLETGGSNQPQHF; CDR3nt: TGTGCCAGCAGCTTAGAGACAGGGGGAAGTAATCAGCCCCAGCATTTT
j_gene: TRBJ1-1; abundance: .; v_gene: TRBV18; d_gene: .; CDR3aa: CASSPQHQQGRGNTEAFF; CDR3nt: TGTGCCAGCTCACCACAGCATCAGCAGGGTAGAGGGAACACTGAAGCTTTCTTT
j_gene: TRBJ2-1; abundance: .; v_gene: TRBV2; d_gene: TRBD1; CDR3aa: CASRETGKNNEQFF; CDR3nt: TGTGCCAGCAGGGAGACAGGGAAGAATAATGAGCAGTTCTTC
j_gene: TRBJ2-7; abundance: .; v_gene: TRBV15; d_gene: TRBD2; CDR3aa: CATSRSGTSAYEQYF; CDR3nt: TGTGCCACCAGCAGAAGCGGGACTAGCGCTTACGAGCAGTACTTC
j_gene: TRBJ2-7; abundance: .; v_gene: TRBV27; d_gene: .; CDR3aa: CASSLRSDYEQYF; CDR3nt: TGTGCCAGCAGTTTACGTAGCGACTACGAGCAGTACTTC
j_gene: TRBJ2-1; abundance: .; v_gene: TRBV19; d_gene: TRBD2; CDR3aa: CASSPGTISEQFF; CDR3nt: TGTGCCAGTAGTCCCGGGACTATCAGTGAGCAGTTCTTC
j_gene: TRBJ1-2; abundance: .; v_gene: TRBV6-5; d_gene: TRBD1; CDR3aa: CASGTENNYGYTF; CDR3nt: TGTGCCAGTGGGACAGAGAATAACTATGGCTACACCTTC
j_gene: TRBJ2-2; abundance: .; v_gene: TRBV7-3; d_gene: .; CDR3aa: CASSLTLRGGGELFF; CDR3nt: TGTGCCAGCAGCTTAACTTTAAGGGGCGGCGGGGAGCTGTTTTTT